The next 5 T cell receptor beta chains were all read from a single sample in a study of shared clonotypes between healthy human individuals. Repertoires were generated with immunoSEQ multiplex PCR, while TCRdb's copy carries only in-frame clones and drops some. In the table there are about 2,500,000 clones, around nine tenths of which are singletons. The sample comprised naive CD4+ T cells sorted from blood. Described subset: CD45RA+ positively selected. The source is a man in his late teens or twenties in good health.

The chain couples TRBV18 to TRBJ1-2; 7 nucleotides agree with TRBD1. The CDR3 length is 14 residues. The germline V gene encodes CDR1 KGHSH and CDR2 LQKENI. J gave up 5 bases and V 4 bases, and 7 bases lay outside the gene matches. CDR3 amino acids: CASSLSGQPYGYTF. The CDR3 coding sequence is TGTGCCAGCTCACTATCGGGACAGCCATATGGCTACACCTTC.

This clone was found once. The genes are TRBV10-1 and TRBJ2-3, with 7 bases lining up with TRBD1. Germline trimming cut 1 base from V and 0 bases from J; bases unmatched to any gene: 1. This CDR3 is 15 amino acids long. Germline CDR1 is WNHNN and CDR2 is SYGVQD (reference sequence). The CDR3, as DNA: TGCGCCAGCAGTGAGTGGGACAGCAGCACAGATACGCAGTATTTT. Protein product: CASSEWDSSTDTQYF.

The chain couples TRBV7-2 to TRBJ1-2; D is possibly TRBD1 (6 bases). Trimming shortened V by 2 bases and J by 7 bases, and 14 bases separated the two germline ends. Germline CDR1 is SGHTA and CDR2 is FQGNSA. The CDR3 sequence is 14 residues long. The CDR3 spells CASSLMAGDFGYTF. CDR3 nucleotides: TGTGCCAGCAGCTTAATGGCAGGGGATTTTGGCTACACCTTC.

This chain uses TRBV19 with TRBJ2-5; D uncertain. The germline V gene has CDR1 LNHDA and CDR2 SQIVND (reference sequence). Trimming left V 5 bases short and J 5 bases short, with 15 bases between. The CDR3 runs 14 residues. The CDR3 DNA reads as TGTGCCAGTAGTCTTCGGACGGCCAGTGAGACCCAGTACTTC. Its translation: CASSLRTASETQYF.

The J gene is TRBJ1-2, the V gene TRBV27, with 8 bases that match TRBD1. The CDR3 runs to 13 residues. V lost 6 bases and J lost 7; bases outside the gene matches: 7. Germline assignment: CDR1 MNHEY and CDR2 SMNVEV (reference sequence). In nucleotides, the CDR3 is TGTGCCAGCAGCCGCGGACAGGGCAGTGGCTACACCTTC. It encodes CASSRGQGSGYTF.